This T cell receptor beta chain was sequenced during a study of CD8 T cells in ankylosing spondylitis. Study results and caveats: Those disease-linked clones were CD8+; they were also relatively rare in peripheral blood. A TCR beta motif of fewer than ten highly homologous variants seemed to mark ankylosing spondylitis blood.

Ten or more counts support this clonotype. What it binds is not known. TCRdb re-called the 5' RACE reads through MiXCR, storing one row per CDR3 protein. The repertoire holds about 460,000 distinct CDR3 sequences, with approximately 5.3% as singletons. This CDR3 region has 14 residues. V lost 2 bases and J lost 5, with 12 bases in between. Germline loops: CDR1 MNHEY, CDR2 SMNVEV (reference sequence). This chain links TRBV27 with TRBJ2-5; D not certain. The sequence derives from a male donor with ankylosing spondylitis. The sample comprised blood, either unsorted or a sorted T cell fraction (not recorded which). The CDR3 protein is CASSLGPQVETQYF. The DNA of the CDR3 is TGTGCCAGCAGTTTAGGTCCCCAGGTCGAGACCCAGTACTTC.